The 16 T cell receptor beta chains given below trace back to one sample, sequenced in a study of PD-1 blockade in classical Hodgkin lymphoma. Generated by immunoSEQ multiplex PCR, the TCRdb table keeps only in-frame clones and is missing some. Among over 20,000 clones listed, around nine tenths were seen once. The time point denotes: newly diagnosed, previously untreated cHL patient sample. Investigators obtained CD8+ T cells from thawed PBMCs by magnetic negative selection. Sequences were obtained from CD8+ T cells from blood. Receptor source: a human donor with classical Hodgkin lymphoma.

This sequence joins TRBV6-1 and TRBJ1-5, with D unresolved. V was pared by 8 bases and J by 3 bases, with 14 bases between. CDR3 length: 14 amino acids. Germline CDR1 MNHNS, CDR2 SASEGT. CDR3 sequence (DNA): TGTGCCAGCTTTTTCCGGGGAAACAATCAGCCCCAGCATTTT. Amino acids: CASFFRGNNQPQHF.

J is TRBJ2-7 and V is TRBV19, with D possibly being TRBD2 (6 bases). Germline loops: CDR1 LNHDA, CDR2 SQIVND (reference sequence). The V gene lost 7 bases and the J gene lost 2 bases, with 15 bases spanning the gap. The CDR3 contains 14 residues. CDR3 in amino acids: CASTPRGDTYEQYF. The CDR3 bases are TGTGCCAGTACCCCCCGCGGGGATACCTACGAGCAGTACTTC.

The chain joins TRBV28 to TRBJ2-2, with D unclear. The CDR3 has 11 residues. V gave up 3 bases and J gave up 7 bases, with 3 bases separating them. Germline values: CDR1 MDHEN, CDR2 SYDVKM. CDR3 sequence (DNA): TGTGCCAGCAGTTTGGACGGGGAGCTGTTTTTT. This gives the protein CASSLDGELFF.

The chain combines TRBV7-9 with TRBJ2-1; 10 bases fit TRBD2. This CDR3 is 15 amino acids long. V shed 5 bases and J 9 bases; nucleotides not matched to a gene: 10. Germline V CDR1 and CDR2: SEHNR, FQNEAQ (reference sequence). The CDR3 region has the DNA TGTGCCAGCAGCGCAGGACTAGCGGAGTTCAGTGAGCAGTTCTTC. It is translated as CASSAGLAEFSEQFF.

The V and J genes are TRBV18 and TRBJ2-5; the match to TRBD1 covers 7 bases. The CDR3 runs to 13 residues. Per the germline V gene, CDR1 is KGHSH and CDR2 is LQKENI. Unmatched junction bases numbered 5, after V lost 10 bases and J lost 0 bases. The CDR3 DNA reads TGTGCCAATCTTGACAGGGACCAAGAGACCCAGTACTTC. Translating it yields CANLDRDQETQYF. The full variable domain, completed using reference TRBV18 and TRBJ2-5, is NAGVMQNPRHLVRRRGQEARLRCSPMKGHSHVYWYRQLPEEGLKFMVYLQKENIIDESGMPKERFSAEFPKEGPSILRIQQVVRGDSAAYFCANLDRDQETQYFGPGTRLLVL.

This chain connects TRBV19 to TRBJ2-3; TRBD2 matches at 11 bases. The CDR3 extends over 15 amino acids. V trimming: 4 bases; J trimming: 6 bases; junction bases outside the gene matches: 6. Germline CDR1 LNHDA, CDR2 SQIVND (reference sequence). The CDR3 protein is CASSRTSGSLDTQYF. The DNA of the CDR3 is TGTGCCAGTAGTAGAACTAGCGGGAGCTTGGATACGCAGTATTTT. Supplemented by reference TRBV19 and TRBJ2-3, the full variable domain reads DGGITQSPKYLFRKEGQNVTLSCEQNLNHDAMYWYRQDPGQGLRLIYYSQIVNDFQKGDIAEGYSVSREKKESFPLTVTSAQKNPTAFYLCASSRTSGSLDTQYFGPGTRLTVL.

CDR3 protein: CASSPQTGDLNQPQHF. For the CDR3, the DNA is TGTGCCAGCAGTCCCCAGACAGGGGACCTCAATCAGCCCCAGCATTTT. The V gene is TRBV28, the J gene TRBJ1-5, with 8 bases aligning to TRBD1. Per the germline V gene, CDR1 is MDHEN and CDR2 is SYDVKM. The CDR3 is made up of 16 amino acids. The ends lost 5 bases at V and 3 bases at J; junction bases unmatched: 9. Full variable domain (rest looked up from reference TRBV28 and TRBJ1-5): DVKVTQSSRYLVKRTGEKVFLECVQDMDHENMFWYRQDPGLGLRLIYFSYDVKMKEKGDIPEGYSVSREKKERFSLILESASTNQTSMYLCASSPQTGDLNQPQHFGDGTRLSIL.

This clone was picked up a small number of times. The V call is TRBV2, the J call TRBJ1-1; D unresolved. V was cut by 3 bases and J by 0 bases, with 11 bases left in between. Germline V gene sequence: CDR1 SNHLY, CDR2 FYNNEI. The CDR3 extends over 15 amino acids. In nucleotides, the CDR3 is TGTGCCAGCAGTGAGATCAAGACCATGAACACTGAAGCTTTCTTT. It specifies CASSEIKTMNTEAFF. Full variable domain (missing parts from reference TRBV2 and TRBJ1-1): EPEVTQTPSHQVTQMGQEVILRCVPISNHLYFYWYRQILGQKVEFLVSFYNNEISEKSEIFDDQFSVERPDGSNFTLKIRSTKLEDSAMYFCASSEIKTMNTEAFFGQGTRLTVV.

The rearrangement joins TRBV5-6 to TRBJ1-1; 7 bases line up with TRBD1. The length of the CDR3 is 13 residues. V was clipped by 3 bases and J by 5 bases; unmatched bases: 4. CDR1 is SGHDT, CDR2 YYEEEE, per germline. The CDR3 sequence is CASSSQGLTEAFF. The DNA of the CDR3 is TGTGCCAGCAGCTCACAGGGGCTTACTGAAGCTTTCTTT.

This rearrangement joins TRBV7-8 to TRBJ2-1, with 11 bases fitting TRBD2. With 5 bases clipped from V and 7 bases from J, the junction kept 16 bases outside the gene matches. Germline-derived CDR1 and CDR2 are SGHVS and FQNEAQ. The CDR3 runs 18 residues. This CDR3 is CASSLEASLAGVWNEQFF. CDR3 bases: TGTGCCAGCAGCCTTGAGGCGTCACTAGCGGGAGTATGGAATGAGCAGTTCTTC.

The chain carries TRBV4-3 and TRBJ2-7, with unresolved D. This CDR3 spans 15 amino acids. V was shortened by 0 bases and J by 5 bases, with 14 bases between the two germline ends. The germline CDR1 and CDR2 sequences are LGHNA and YSLEER. For the CDR3, the DNA is TGCGCCAGCAGCCAAGATCCCAGGAGTACAAACGAGCAGTACTTC. Amino acids: CASSQDPRSTNEQYF.

The chain links TRBV4-3 to TRBJ2-7; TRBD2 agrees at 7 bases. There are 15 residues in the CDR3. The germline V gene encodes CDR1 LGHNA and CDR2 YSLEER. V dropped 4 bases and J dropped 2; count of bases not matched to a gene: 8. The CDR3: CASSLTWGGTYEQYF. CDR3 nucleotide sequence: TGCGCCAGCAGCCTCACCTGGGGGGGAACCTACGAGCAGTACTTC.

The V gene is TRBV10-3, the J gene TRBJ2-7; TRBD2 aligns across 12 bases. The CDR3 contains 16 residues. J lost 5 bases, V lost 3 bases, and 8 bases had no gene match. Per the germline V gene, CDR1 is ENHRY and CDR2 is SYGVKD. DNA of the CDR3: TGTGCCATCAGTGAAGATTGGACTAGCGGGAACGACGAGCAGTACTTC. Amino acid sequence: CAISEDWTSGNDEQYF.

The gene calls are TRBV2 and TRBJ2-7, with D maybe TRBD1 (6 bases). V lost 4 bases and J lost 5, with 15 bases in between. Germline CDR1 reads SNHLY; CDR2 reads FYNNEI. The CDR3 sequence is 14 residues long. Here the CDR3 reads CASSVTGELDEQYF. The CDR3 coding sequence is TGTGCCAGCAGTGTGACAGGCGAGCTCGACGAGCAGTACTTC.

The J gene is TRBJ2-1, the V gene TRBV5-1, with 10 bases identical to TRBD2. This CDR3 has 16 residues. Germline-derived CDR1 and CDR2 are SGHRS and YFSETQ. With 3 bases clipped from V and 4 bases from J, the junction kept 7 bases outside the gene matches. This CDR3 is CASSSTLAGVYNEQFF. For the CDR3, the DNA is TGCGCCAGCAGCTCTACTCTAGCGGGAGTTTACAATGAGCAGTTCTTC.

This clone showed up just once. The rearrangement uses TRBV11-1 and TRBJ1-3, with D perhaps TRBD1 (6 bases). V lost 5 bases to trimming and J lost 7 bases, with 15 bases between them. CDR1 SGHAT and CDR2 FQDESV come from the germline V gene (reference sequence). This CDR3 comprises 14 residues. This CDR3 reads CASSLPRGGNTIYF. The CDR3 DNA is TGTGCCAGCAGCCTACCGAGGGGGGGCAACACCATATATTTT.